These 5 T cell receptor beta chains share one sample of origin, sequenced in a study of T-cell memory formation after mild COVID-19. TCRdb called the 5' RACE reads again in MiXCR, with one record for every CDR3 protein. The sample has approximately 99,000 distinct CDR3 sequences; 15% to 20% are singletons. Specimen: PBMCs or a T cell subset sorted from them (not recorded which). These receptors all stem from a man between 18 and 29 years old who had mild COVID-19 (a few samples of this study predate the infection). Cell type and time point are not known.

This clonotype showed up just a few times. V is TRBV7-3 and J is TRBJ1-1, with a possible D match to TRBD1 (5 bases). V lost 0 bases to trimming and J lost 5 bases, with 10 bases between them. The V gene's germline CDR1 is SGHTA and CDR2 FQGTGA. The length of the CDR3 is 14 residues. The CDR3 reads CASSLTGEVTEAFF. The CDR3 DNA follows: TGTGCCAGCAGCTTAACAGGGGAGGTGACTGAAGCTTTCTTT.

This clonotype has only a few counts. The chain uses TRBV18 and TRBJ2-5; TRBD2 might be the D (5 bases). The CDR3 contains 13 residues. Germline CDR1 reads KGHSH; CDR2 reads LQKENI. V was shortened by 0 bases and J by 7 bases, with 9 bases between the two germline ends. The CDR3 bases are TGTGCCAGCTCACCACCGAACGAGGGGACCCAGTACTTC. Translating gives CASSPPNEGTQYF.

The sample holds a few counts of this clonotype. The chain couples TRBV4-2 to TRBJ2-1, with 7 bases matching TRBD1. Per the germline V gene, CDR1 is LGHNA and CDR2 is YNFKEQ. Germline trimming cut 5 bases from V and 4 bases from J; bases unmatched to any gene: 8. The CDR3 extends over 15 amino acids. CDR3: CASSRDRDAYNEQFF. DNA of the CDR3: TGTGCCAGCAGCAGAGACAGGGACGCGTACAATGAGCAGTTCTTC.

This chain connects TRBV12-3 or TRBV12-4 to TRBJ1-2, with D perhaps matching TRBD1 (6 bases). CDR3 size: 14 residues. The V and J ends lost 7 bases and 4 bases respectively, with 16 bases between them. CDR3 protein: CASTRGGRVYGYTF. CDR3 in DNA: TGTGCCAGCACCCGAGGGGGGCGCGTCTATGGCTACACCTTC.

Here the CDR3 DNA reads TGTGCCAGCAGTTACATGAACACTGAAGCTTTCTTT. Translating gives CASSYMNTEAFF. V gene TRBV6-2 or TRBV6-3 combines with J gene TRBJ1-1; D call uncertain. The CDR3 extends over 12 amino acids. V lost 2 bases, J lost 0 bases, and 1 base lay in between. Per the germline V gene, CDR1 is MNHEY and CDR2 is SVGEGT.